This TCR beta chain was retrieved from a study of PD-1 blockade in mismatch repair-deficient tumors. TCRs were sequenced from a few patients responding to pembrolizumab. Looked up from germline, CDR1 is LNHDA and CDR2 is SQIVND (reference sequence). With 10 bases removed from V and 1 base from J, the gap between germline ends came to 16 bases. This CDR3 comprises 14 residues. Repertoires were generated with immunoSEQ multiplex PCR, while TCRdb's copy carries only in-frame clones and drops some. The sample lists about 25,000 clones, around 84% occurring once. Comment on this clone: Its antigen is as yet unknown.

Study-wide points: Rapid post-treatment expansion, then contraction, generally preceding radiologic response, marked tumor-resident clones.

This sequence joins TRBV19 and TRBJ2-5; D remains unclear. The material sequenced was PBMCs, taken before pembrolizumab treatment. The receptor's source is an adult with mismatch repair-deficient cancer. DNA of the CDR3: TGTGCCACTTCCATGGGCCTCCCCCAAGAGACCCAGTACTTC. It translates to CATSMGLPQETQYF.